This is a list of T cell receptor beta chains from one sample in a study of CD8 T cells in Susac syndrome. TCRdb passed the immunoSEQ multiplex PCR reads through MiXCR, listing each CDR3 protein once. In the table there are fewer than 300,000 distinct CDR3 sequences, about 88% of which are singletons. The sequenced sample was CD8+ T cells from PBMCs. The source is a human donor with multiple sclerosis. The CDR3 runs from the conserved cysteine through the conserved F or W. D genes are given only for firm matches. Clone size is shown for a subset of rows, as once, few, many or a class of expanded clone.

J gene	CDR3 length	D gene	clone size	V gene	CDR3 DNA	CDR3 protein
TRBJ2-7	15	TRBD1	once	TRBV7-9	TGTGCCAGCAGCTCCCAGGACAGGTTTACCCACGAGCAGTACTTC	CASSSQDRFTHEQYF
TRBJ1-5	13	NA	NA	TRBV5-6	TGTGCCAGCAGCTGGGCAGGGAATCAGCCCCAGCATTTT	CASSWAGNQPQHF
TRBJ2-7	16	TRBD2	few	TRBV5-1	TGCGCCAGCAGCCCGTCCAGCGGGAGCAGATTCCACGAGCAGTACTTC	CASSPSSGSRFHEQYF
TRBJ2-2	14	NA	NA	TRBV28	TGTGCCAGCAGTTTCCGCCGGAGAGCCGGGGAGCTGTTTTTT	CASSFRRRAGELFF
TRBJ2-3	14	NA	NA	TRBV20-1	TGCAGTGCTCCACCCAGGGTTGGAGCAGATACGCAGTATTTT	CSAPPRVGADTQYF
TRBJ2-7	14	NA	NA	TRBV7-9	TGTGCCAGCAGCGCGGGACTCGGCGCCTACGGGCAGTACTTC	CASSAGLGAYGQYF
TRBJ1-5	16	NA	NA	TRBV3-1	TGTGCCAGCAGCCAAGATGGGAGCGGGGGCAATCAGCCCCAGCATTTT	CASSQDGSGGNQPQHF
TRBJ2-3	15	TRBD1	NA	TRBV27	TGTGCCAGCAGTTTACGAAGCAGGGGGACAGATACGCAGTATTTT	CASSLRSRGTDTQYF
TRBJ2-1	14	TRBD2	NA	TRBV19	TGTGCCAGTAGCACTAGCGGGATCAACAATGAGCAGTTCTTC	CASSTSGINNEQFF
TRBJ2-7	17	TRBD2	few	TRBV19	TGTGCCAGTAGTGGTAAGAAGGGACTAGCGGATCCCTACGAGCAGTACTTC	CASSGKKGLADPYEQYF
TRBJ1-2	14	NA	NA	TRBV28	TGTGCCAGTAAAATCCCGGGACCACAGTATGGCTACACCTTC	CASKIPGPQYGYTF
TRBJ2-3	14	NA	NA	TRBV25-1	TGTGCCAGCAGTCTCGACTGGAGCACAGATACGCAGTATTTT	CASSLDWSTDTQYF
TRBJ1-5	17	NA	NA	TRBV21-1	TGTGCCAGCAGCAAAGCGGTGCGGACAGACAGCAATCAGCCCCAGCATTTT	CASSKAVRTDSNQPQHF
TRBJ2-7	16	TRBD2	once	TRBV7-9	TGTGCCAGCAGCGATATTAGCGGGACGACCTCCTACGAGCAGTACTTC	CASSDISGTTSYEQYF
TRBJ2-5	15	TRBD1	NA	TRBV5-1	TGCGCCAGCAGCCACCCCGGCAGGGGGCAAGAGACCCAGTACTTC	CASSHPGRGQETQYF
TRBJ2-7	14	NA	NA	TRBV28	TGTGCCAGCAGTTTACGACTCCCCCACTACGAGCAGTACTTC	CASSLRLPHYEQYF
TRBJ1-1	15	TRBD1	NA	TRBV5-6	TGTGCCAGCAGCTTTTGGACAGGGACCCACACTGAAGCTTTCTTT	CASSFWTGTHTEAFF
TRBJ1-5	13	NA	NA	TRBV9	TGTGCCAGCAGCGACCAGGGGCGGCAGCCCCAGCATTTT	CASSDQGRQPQHF
TRBJ2-1	12	NA	once	TRBV5-1	TGCGCCAGCAGCTCGGCTTTAAATGAGCAGTTCTTC	CASSSALNEQFF
TRBJ1-1	12	TRBD1	NA	TRBV29-1	TGCAGCGTTGAAGGCAGGGGGGCTGAAGCTTTCTTT	CSVEGRGAEAFF
TRBJ2-1	12	NA	few	TRBV6-2/TRBV6-3	TGTGCCACCTACGGCCGTGACAATGAGCAGTTCTTC	CATYGRDNEQFF
TRBJ2-7	16	TRBD2	NA	TRBV19	TGTGCCAGTAGTCCCGGACTAGCGGGAGTAACCCACGAGCAGTACTTC	CASSPGLAGVTHEQYF
TRBJ2-7	16	TRBD2	NA	TRBV4-1	TGCGCCAGCAGCCAAGGTGCTAGCGGGAGGGCCTTCGAGCAGTACTTC	CASSQGASGRAFEQYF
TRBJ2-3	16	TRBD1	NA	TRBV9	TGTGCCAGCAGCGCGCGCCAGGGGGCCGTCACAGATACGCAGTATTTT	CASSARQGAVTDTQYF
TRBJ2-7	12	NA	once	TRBV4-1	TGCGCCAGCAGCCAAGATGGGAGCAAGCAGTACTTC	CASSQDGSKQYF
TRBJ2-1	15	NA	NA	TRBV27	TGTGCCAGCAGTTTAAAACGGTCAAATCACAATGAGCAGTTCTTC	CASSLKRSNHNEQFF
TRBJ2-1	15	NA	NA	TRBV20-1	TGCAGTGCTAGATGGCAGGGCACCTCCTACAATGAGCAGTTCTTC	CSARWQGTSYNEQFF
TRBJ2-1	14	TRBD1	NA	TRBV9	TGTGCCAGCAGCGTAGGGGACAGACCCAATGAGCAGTTCTTC	CASSVGDRPNEQFF
TRBJ1-5	14	NA	NA	TRBV27	TGTGCCAGCAGGGAGAGGGGGGCTCGTCAGCCCCAGCATTTT	CASRERGARQPQHF
TRBJ2-5	14	NA	NA	TRBV7-2	TGTGCCAGCAGCTTAGTAACGGGACAAGAGACCCAGTACTTC	CASSLVTGQETQYF
TRBJ1-1	14	NA	NA	TRBV19	TGTGCCAGTATACTGAGGCAGGGTCGCACTGAAGCTTTCTTT	CASILRQGRTEAFF
TRBJ2-5	15	NA	NA	TRBV7-9	TGTGCCAGCAGCTTTGGTATGGGACCCAAAGAGACCCAGTACTTC	CASSFGMGPKETQYF
TRBJ2-5	17	NA	NA	TRBV5-6	TGTGCCAGCAGAAACGTGGAAGGGAGTATCACTCGGGGGACCCAGTACTTC	CASRNVEGSITRGTQYF
TRBJ2-1	16	TRBD2	NA	TRBV7-9	TGTGCCAGCAGCCCCCCGGGACTAGCGGGAGGCAATGAGCAGTTCTTC	CASSPPGLAGGNEQFF
TRBJ2-1	16	TRBD2	NA	TRBV27	TGTGCCAGCAGTTTCGCGGGAGGGCCTATCGACAATGAGCAGTTCTTC	CASSFAGGPIDNEQFF
TRBJ2-2	15	TRBD1	NA	TRBV24-1	TGTGCCACCAGTCCGGGACAGGGCCCTTCCCGGGAGCTGTTTTTT	CATSPGQGPSRELFF
TRBJ1-2	16	TRBD1	NA	TRBV6-4	TGTGCCAGTCGAAAGGCCGGGACAGGCACTAACTATGGCTACACCTTC	CASRKAGTGTNYGYTF
TRBJ2-3	12	NA	once	TRBV7-9	TGTGCCAGCAGGCACGCCTGGGATACGCAGTATTTT	CASRHAWDTQYF
TRBJ2-7	16	TRBD2	NA	TRBV20-1	TGCAGTGCTAGAATTGGGACTAGCGGGAGGAGGTACGAGCAGTACTTC	CSARIGTSGRRYEQYF
TRBJ2-1	16	NA	NA	TRBV4-2	TGTGCCAGCAGCCTTACTGAACCCCTTACTCGAGATGAGCAGTTCTTC	CASSLTEPLTRDEQFF
TRBJ2-7	13	NA	few	TRBV7-2	TGTGCCAGCAGCTTCCGCGGAACCTACGAGCAGTACTTC	CASSFRGTYEQYF
TRBJ2-1	14	NA	NA	TRBV28	TGTGCCAGCAGTTTAAGCCCCAGGGTCTCGGAGCAGTTCTTC	CASSLSPRVSEQFF
TRBJ2-5	14	NA	NA	TRBV28	TGTGCCAGCAGGCTCCAGGGTTCTGGAGAGACCCAGTACTTC	CASRLQGSGETQYF
TRBJ2-2	12	NA	NA	TRBV11-2	TGTGCCAGCAGCCCCCGGCCCGGGGAGCTGTTTTTT	CASSPRPGELFF
TRBJ1-4	16	NA	NA	TRBV28	TGTGCCAGTGATTCGGGGACGTCTGCAACTAATGAAAAACTGTTTTTT	CASDSGTSATNEKLFF
TRBJ2-2	11	NA	NA	TRBV27	TGTGCCGCAGGCAGAGGCGGGGAGCTGTTTTTT	CAAGRGGELFF